The clone carrying this TCR beta chain was picked up a small number of times. What it binds is unknown. The data were taken from a study of T cells after yellow fever vaccination. CDR1 and CDR2 from the germline V gene are MNHEY and SMNVEV (reference sequence). V gave up 6 bases and J gave up 1 base, with 6 bases separating them. CDR3 length equals 12 residues. TCRdb re-derived calls from the 5' RACE reads in MiXCR, one entry per CDR3 protein. The sample contains almost 600,000 distinct CDR3 sequences, approximately 15% of which appear only once. General study results and limits: Abundant clonotypes (contaminants from the bulk population) could be present in FACS-sorted repertoires. Overlap between CD4 and CD8 compartments was detected for a small share of clonotypes. Secondary responses were weaker yet peaked faster, day 5 versus 15.

This receptor was obtained from a man aged 25-45 years who received the YFV17D yellow fever vaccine. The sample was PBMCs, taken on the day of the yellow fever booster vaccination. V gene TRBV27 combines with J gene TRBJ1-1; D is undetermined. CDR3 residues: CASRDQNTEAFF. The CDR3 DNA reads as TGTGCCAGCAGGGATCAGAACACTGAAGCTTTCTTT.